The 18 T cell receptor beta chains below all came from one sample that was sequenced in a study of T cell changes during pregnancy in multiple sclerosis. Assay: immunoSEQ multiplex PCR; the TCRdb copy retains only in-frame clones and omits some. The table lists 76,000 or so clones, roughly 95% of them singletons. The sample in question was peripheral blood, obtained in the second trimester of pregnancy. The receptor set was obtained from a female donor in good health, enrolled as a control in a pregnancy study.

The chain carries TRBV27 and TRBJ1-1; 9 nucleotides match TRBD1. Losses at the gene ends were 6 bases for V and 8 bases for J; bases not matched to a gene: 4. Germline V gene data show CDR1 as MNHEY and CDR2 as SMNVEV (reference sequence). The CDR3 spans 12 residues. The DNA of the CDR3 is TGTGCCAGCAGCCAAGGACAGGGGGAAGCTTTCTTT. This encodes CASSQGQGEAFF.

The genes are TRBV19 and TRBJ2-7; TRBD1 aligns across 10 bases. This CDR3 has 15 amino acids. Germline lookup yields CDR1 LNHDA and CDR2 SQIVND (reference sequence). V shed 5 bases, J shed 2 bases, and the junction held 6 bases outside the gene matches. CDR3 DNA sequence: TGTGCCAGTAGTTTCTCCGGGACAGGGGCCTACGAGCAGTACTTC. Its protein is CASSFSGTGAYEQYF.

This clone was picked up a small number of times. The chain is built from TRBV5-6 and TRBJ1-6, with 7 bases lining up with TRBD1. The CDR3 runs to 15 residues. V shed 4 bases, J shed 5 bases, and the junction held 6 bases outside the gene matches. The germline CDR1 and CDR2 sequences are SGHDT and YYEEEE. CDR3 DNA sequence: TGTGCCAGCAGCCAGCCGGGACAGCATAATTCACCCCTCCACTTT. Its translation: CASSQPGQHNSPLHF.

The J gene is TRBJ1-2, the V gene TRBV30; D gene uncertain. Germline assignment: CDR1 GTSNPN and CDR2 SVGIG (reference sequence). V was clipped by 2 bases and J by 6 bases, with 13 bases between them. CDR3 length: 13 amino acids. The CDR3 DNA is TGTGCCTGGAGTCTGTACATATCCCATGGCTACACCTTC. It encodes CAWSLYISHGYTF.

The gene calls are TRBV6-5 and TRBJ1-2; D not resolved. Germline values: CDR1 MNHEY, CDR2 SVGAGI. Deletions cut 3 bases from V and 5 bases from J, with 13 bases between. CDR3 length equals 14 residues. The CDR3 sequence: CASSYGRGTYGYTF. CDR3 in DNA: TGTGCCAGCAGTTATGGTCGGGGTACTTATGGCTACACCTTC.

The J gene is TRBJ2-7, the V gene TRBV27; tentative D call: TRBD1 (6 bases). The CDR3 is 15 amino acids. Germline-derived CDR1 and CDR2 are MNHEY and SMNVEV (reference sequence). V dropped 4 bases and J dropped 3 bases, with 16 bases sitting between them. The CDR3 loop reads CASSSPVDRFYEQYF. DNA of the CDR3: TGTGCCAGCAGTTCCCCCGTGGACAGATTCTACGAGCAGTACTTC.

This chain joins TRBV2 and TRBJ2-6; a weak D match, TRBD2 (7 bases). This CDR3 has 16 amino acids. Germline V gene lookup returns CDR1 SNHLY and CDR2 FYNNEI. V gave up 11 bases and J gave up 1 base, with 18 bases separating them. In nucleotides, the CDR3 is TGTGCCGGCTACGCACAGGGAGGGTCTGGGGCCAACGTCCTGACTTTC. It translates to CAGYAQGGSGANVLTF.

The chain recombines TRBV4-3 with TRBJ1-1, with TRBD1 identical over 7 bases. Germline V gives CDR1 LGHNA, CDR2 YSLEER. V lost 4 bases and J lost 6; bases outside the gene matches: 5. This CDR3 region has 13 residues. This CDR3 reads CASSRDRASEAFF. In DNA, the CDR3 is TGCGCCAGCAGCCGCGACAGGGCCTCTGAAGCTTTCTTT.

CDR3 in amino acids: CASSLGEINQPQHF. CDR3 DNA: TGCGCCAGCAGCTTGGGAGAAATCAATCAGCCCCAGCATTTT. V gene TRBV5-1 combines with J gene TRBJ1-5; D is unclear. With 0 bases removed from V and 3 bases from J, the gap between germline ends came to 7 bases. Per germline, CDR1 SGHRS and CDR2 YFSETQ. The length of the CDR3 is 14 residues.

This clone was detected only once. The rearrangement links TRBV27 to TRBJ2-7; TRBD1 agrees at 7 bases. The CDR3 totals 13 residues. The ends lost 5 bases at V and 3 bases at J; junction bases unmatched: 4. From germline, CDR1 is MNHEY and CDR2 SMNVEV (reference sequence). In DNA, the CDR3 is TGTGCCAGCAGTCTGACAGGGTACTACGAGCAGTACTTC. It yields the protein CASSLTGYYEQYF.

The chain recombines TRBV7-3 with TRBJ1-2, with 12 bases that match TRBD1. CDR3 length: 13 residues. J was trimmed by 13 bases and V by 4 bases; bases with no gene match: 7. Looked up from germline, CDR1 is SGHTA and CDR2 is FQGTGA. The CDR3 is CASSSGQGAIVTF. The CDR3 DNA sequence: TGTGCCAGCAGCTCGGGACAGGGGGCTATTGTCACCTTC.

The chain carries TRBV10-3 and TRBJ1-1, with D possibly being TRBD1 (5 bases). Germline V lookup: CDR1 ENHRY, CDR2 SYGVKD. The ends were cut back, 4 bases at V and 0 bases at J, with 18 bases in the middle. The CDR3 totals 17 residues. The CDR3 DNA sequence: TGTGCCATCAGTGCGGGGGGAGGGGCGACCATGAACACTGAAGCTTTCTTT. It yields the protein CAISAGGGATMNTEAFF.

This rearrangement joins TRBV5-1 to TRBJ2-1, with D maybe TRBD1 (6 bases). Germline CDR1 and CDR2: SGHRS and YFSETQ. V gave up 4 bases and J gave up 3 bases, with 17 bases separating them. The length of the CDR3 is 16 residues. The CDR3 nucleotides are TGCGCCAGCAGCCAGGACAGCCTAAACATCTACAATGAGCAGTTCTTC. Its translation: CASSQDSLNIYNEQFF.

V usage is TRBV6-5 and J usage is TRBJ2-2; 10 nucleotides align to TRBD1. The CDR3 spans 15 residues. Trimming took 6 bases from V and 5 from J; bases not matched to a gene: 6. Per the germline V gene, CDR1 is MNHEY and CDR2 is SVGAGI. The CDR3 DNA reads as TGTGCCAGCAGACCCGGGACAGGGGTTACCGGGGAGCTGTTTTTT. Encoded protein: CASRPGTGVTGELFF.

The gene calls are TRBV2 and TRBJ2-5; TRBD1 is a possible D gene (6 bases). Deletions cut 6 bases from V and 13 bases from J, with 12 bases between. CDR1 and CDR2 from the germline V gene are SNHLY and FYNNEI. This CDR3 region has 10 residues. The CDR3 sequence: CASRYREGYF. The CDR3 nucleotides are TGTGCCAGCAGGTACAGGGAAGGGTACTTC.

The chain is built from TRBV30 and TRBJ1-1; 9 nucleotides line up with TRBD1. Germline V gives CDR1 GTSNPN, CDR2 SVGIG (reference sequence). The CDR3 contains 16 residues. Unmatched junction bases numbered 16, after V lost 4 bases and J lost 7 bases. Here the CDR3 reads CAWTQQGARPGGEAFF. The CDR3 DNA follows: TGTGCCTGGACTCAACAGGGGGCTAGACCTGGGGGTGAAGCTTTCTTT.

The chain carries TRBV7-2 and TRBJ2-3, with 10 bases lining up with TRBD2. Germline assignment: CDR1 SGHTA and CDR2 FQGNSA. V lost 3 bases, J lost 6 bases, and 9 bases stayed unmatched. The CDR3 contains 16 residues. The CDR3 nucleotides are TGTGCCAGCAGCTTCCGACTAGCGGGCCAGGGGGATACGCAGTATTTT. It specifies CASSFRLAGQGDTQYF.

The CDR3 DNA reads TGTGCCAGCAGTCCAGGGGTAGTAGGCTACACCTTC. Its translation is CASSPGVVGYTF. V is TRBV6-5 and J is TRBJ1-2; D possibly corresponds to TRBD1 (6 bases). This CDR3 has 12 residues. Trimming took 5 bases from V and 8 from J, leaving 12 bases between them. CDR1 and CDR2 (germline): MNHEY, SVGAGI.